The clone carrying this T cell receptor beta chain appeared a few times. Its target is unknown. Healthy Caucasians from Russia aged about 6 to 100 served as donors. RNA extraction gave at least 5 micrograms of total RNA per sample. The V gene end was trimmed by 6 bases and the J gene end by 5 bases; junction bases not matched to a gene: 13. Germline CDR1 is SQVTM and CDR2 is ANQGSEA. This CDR3 spans 15 amino acids. This sample is drawn from a study of blood T cells in healthy people across ages. Whole-study findings and limits: Older individuals had lower TCR beta diversity per million T cells (the decline was roughly linear).

A sample-barcoded 5' primer and a J-beta primer mix were used in a second PCR of roughly 7 to 11 cycles. From the 5' RACE reads, TCRdb called clonotypes with MiXCR, one entry per CDR3 protein. The repertoire holds about 680,000 distinct CDR3 sequences, roughly 50% seen once, with approximately 32% in the top ten. This sequence joins TRBV29-1 and TRBJ2-5; 9 positions agree with TRBD2. The sequenced sample consisted of blood. The sequence derives from a woman aged 55-75 years in good health. The CDR3 loop reads CSVLSGSRFGETQYF. DNA for the CDR3: TGCAGCGTCCTTAGCGGGAGTCGGTTTGGGGAGACCCAGTACTTC.